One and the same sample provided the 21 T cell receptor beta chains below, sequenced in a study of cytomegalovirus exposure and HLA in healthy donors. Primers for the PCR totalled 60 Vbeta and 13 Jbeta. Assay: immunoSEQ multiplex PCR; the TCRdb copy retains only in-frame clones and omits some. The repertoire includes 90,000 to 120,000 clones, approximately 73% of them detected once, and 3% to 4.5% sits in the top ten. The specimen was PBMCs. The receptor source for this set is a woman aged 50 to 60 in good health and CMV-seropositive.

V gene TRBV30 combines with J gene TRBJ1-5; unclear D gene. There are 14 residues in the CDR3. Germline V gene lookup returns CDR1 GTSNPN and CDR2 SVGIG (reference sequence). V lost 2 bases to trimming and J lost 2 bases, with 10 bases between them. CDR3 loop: CAWSKLDGNQPQHF. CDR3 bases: TGTGCCTGGAGTAAACTAGACGGCAATCAGCCCCAGCATTTT.

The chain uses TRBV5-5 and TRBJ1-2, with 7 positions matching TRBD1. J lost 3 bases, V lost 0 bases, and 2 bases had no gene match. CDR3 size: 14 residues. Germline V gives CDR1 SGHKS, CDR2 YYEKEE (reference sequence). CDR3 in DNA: TGTGCCAGCAGCTTGGAAACAGGGGACTATGGCTACACCTTC. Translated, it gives CASSLETGDYGYTF.

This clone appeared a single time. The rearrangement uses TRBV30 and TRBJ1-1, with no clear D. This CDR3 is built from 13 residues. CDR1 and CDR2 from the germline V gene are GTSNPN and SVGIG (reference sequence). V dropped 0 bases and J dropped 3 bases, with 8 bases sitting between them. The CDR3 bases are TGTGCCTGGAGTGTCGGGGAGCACACTGAAGCTTTCTTT. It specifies CAWSVGEHTEAFF.

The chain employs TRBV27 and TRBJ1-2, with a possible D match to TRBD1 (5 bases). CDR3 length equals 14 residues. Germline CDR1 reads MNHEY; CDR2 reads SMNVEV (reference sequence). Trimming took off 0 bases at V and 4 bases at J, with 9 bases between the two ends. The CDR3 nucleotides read TGTGCCAGCAGTTTATCCAGGGACTTCTATGGCTACACCTTC. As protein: CASSLSRDFYGYTF.

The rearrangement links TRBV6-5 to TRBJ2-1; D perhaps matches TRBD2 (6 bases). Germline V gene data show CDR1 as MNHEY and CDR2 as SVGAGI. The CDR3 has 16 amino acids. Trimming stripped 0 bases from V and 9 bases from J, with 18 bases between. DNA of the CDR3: TGTGCCAGCAGTTACTCGAAGTTGGGTAGCGGACTTGAGCAGTTCTTC. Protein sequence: CASSYSKLGSGLEQFF.

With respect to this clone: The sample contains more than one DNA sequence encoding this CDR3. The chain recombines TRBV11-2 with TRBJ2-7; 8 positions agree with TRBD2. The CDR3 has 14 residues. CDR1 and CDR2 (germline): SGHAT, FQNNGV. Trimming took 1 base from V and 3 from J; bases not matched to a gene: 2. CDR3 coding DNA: TGTGCCAGCAGCTTAGGTCTAGCGGGCTACGAGCAGTACTTC. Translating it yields CASSLGLAGYEQYF.

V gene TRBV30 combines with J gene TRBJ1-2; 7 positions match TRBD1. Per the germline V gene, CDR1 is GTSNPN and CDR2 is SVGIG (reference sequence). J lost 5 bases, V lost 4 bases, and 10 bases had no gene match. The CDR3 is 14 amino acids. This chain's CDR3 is CAWTPTGRSYGYTF. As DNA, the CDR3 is TGTGCCTGGACTCCGACAGGGAGATCTTATGGCTACACCTTC.

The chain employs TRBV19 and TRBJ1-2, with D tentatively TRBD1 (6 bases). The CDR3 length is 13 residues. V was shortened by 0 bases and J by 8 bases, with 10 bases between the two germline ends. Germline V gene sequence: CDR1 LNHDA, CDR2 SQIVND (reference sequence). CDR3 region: CASSIEDSSGYTF. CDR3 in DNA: TGTGCCAGTAGTATAGAGGACAGTTCGGGCTACACCTTC.

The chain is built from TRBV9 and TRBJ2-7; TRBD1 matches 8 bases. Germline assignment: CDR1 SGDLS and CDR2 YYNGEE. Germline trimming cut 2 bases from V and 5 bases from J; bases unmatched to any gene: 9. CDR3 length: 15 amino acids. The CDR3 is CASSVSGTGVDEQYF. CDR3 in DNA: TGTGCCAGCAGCGTTTCCGGGACAGGAGTCGACGAGCAGTACTTC.

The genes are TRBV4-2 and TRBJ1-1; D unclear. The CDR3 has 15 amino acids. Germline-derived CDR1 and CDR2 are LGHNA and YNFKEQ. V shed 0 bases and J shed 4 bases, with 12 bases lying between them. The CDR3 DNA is TGTGCCAGCAGCCAAGATCCCCGGTCGAGCACTGAAGCTTTCTTT. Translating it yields CASSQDPRSSTEAFF.

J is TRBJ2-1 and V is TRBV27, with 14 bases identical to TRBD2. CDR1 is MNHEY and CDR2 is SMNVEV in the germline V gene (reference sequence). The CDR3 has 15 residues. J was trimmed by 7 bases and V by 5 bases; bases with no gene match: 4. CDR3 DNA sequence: TGTGCCAGCAGTCCAGGGACTAGCGGGAGTAATGAGCAGTTCTTC. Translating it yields CASSPGTSGSNEQFF.

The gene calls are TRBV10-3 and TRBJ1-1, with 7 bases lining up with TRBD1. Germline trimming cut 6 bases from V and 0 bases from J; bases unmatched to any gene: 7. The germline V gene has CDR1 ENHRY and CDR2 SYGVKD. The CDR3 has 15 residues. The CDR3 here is CAIRDPGQMNTEAFF. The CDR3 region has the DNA TGTGCCATCAGGGACCCGGGACAGATGAACACTGAAGCTTTCTTT.

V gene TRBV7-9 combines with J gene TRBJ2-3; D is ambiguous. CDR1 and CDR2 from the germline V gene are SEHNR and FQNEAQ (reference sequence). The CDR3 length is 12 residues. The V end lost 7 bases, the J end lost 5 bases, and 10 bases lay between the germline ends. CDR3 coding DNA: TGTGCCAGCACCCGAGCTATAGATACGCAGTATTTT. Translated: CASTRAIDTQYF.

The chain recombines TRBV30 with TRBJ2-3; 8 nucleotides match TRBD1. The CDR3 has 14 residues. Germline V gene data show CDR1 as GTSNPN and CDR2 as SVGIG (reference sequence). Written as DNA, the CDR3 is TGTGCTGCCTATTCCGGGACAGGAACAGATACGCAGTATTTT. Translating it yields CAAYSGTGTDTQYF. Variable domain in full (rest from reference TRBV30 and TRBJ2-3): SQTIHQWPATLVQPVGSPLSLECTVEGTSNPNLYWYRQAAGRGLQLLFYSVGIGQISSEVPQNLSASRPQDRQFILSSKKLLLSDSGFYLCAAYSGTGTDTQYFGPGTRLTVL.

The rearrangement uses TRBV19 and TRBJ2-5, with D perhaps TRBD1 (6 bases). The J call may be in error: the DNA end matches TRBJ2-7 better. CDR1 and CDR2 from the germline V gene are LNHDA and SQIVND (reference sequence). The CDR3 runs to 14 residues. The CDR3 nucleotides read TGTGCCAGTAGTATACCCGGGACACACTACGAGCAGTACTTC. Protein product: CASSIPGTHYEQYF.

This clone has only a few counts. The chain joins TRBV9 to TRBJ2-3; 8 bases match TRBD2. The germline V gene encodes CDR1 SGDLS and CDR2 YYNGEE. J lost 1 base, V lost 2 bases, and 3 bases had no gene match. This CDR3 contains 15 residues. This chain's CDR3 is CASSVTSGRTDTQYF. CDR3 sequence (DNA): TGTGCCAGCAGCGTCACTAGCGGCCGCACAGATACGCAGTATTTT. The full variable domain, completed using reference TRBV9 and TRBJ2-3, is DSGVTQTPKHLITATGQRVTLRCSPRSGDLSVYWYQQSLDQGLQFLIQYYNGEERAKGNILERFSAQQFPDLHSELNLSSLELGDSALYFCASSVTSGRTDTQYFGPGTRLTVL.

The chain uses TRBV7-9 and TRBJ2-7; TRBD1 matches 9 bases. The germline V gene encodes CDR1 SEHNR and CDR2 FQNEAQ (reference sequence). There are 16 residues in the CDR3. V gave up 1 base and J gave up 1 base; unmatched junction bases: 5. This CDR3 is CASSLGAGQGSYEQYF. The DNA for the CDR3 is TGTGCCAGCAGCTTAGGAGCCGGACAGGGGTCCTACGAGCAGTACTTC. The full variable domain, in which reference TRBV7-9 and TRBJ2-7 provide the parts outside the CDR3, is DTGVSQNPRHKITKRGQNVTFRCDPISEHNRLYWYRQTLGQGPEFLTYFQNEAQLEKSRLLSDRFSAERPKGSFSTLEIQRTEQGDSAMYLCASSLGAGQGSYEQYFGPGTRLTVT.

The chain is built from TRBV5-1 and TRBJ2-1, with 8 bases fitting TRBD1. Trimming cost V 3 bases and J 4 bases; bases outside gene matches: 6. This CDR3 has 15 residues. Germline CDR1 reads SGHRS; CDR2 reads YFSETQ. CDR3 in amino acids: CASSSGTGLYNEQFF. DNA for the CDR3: TGCGCCAGCAGCTCCGGGACAGGACTGTACAATGAGCAGTTCTTC.

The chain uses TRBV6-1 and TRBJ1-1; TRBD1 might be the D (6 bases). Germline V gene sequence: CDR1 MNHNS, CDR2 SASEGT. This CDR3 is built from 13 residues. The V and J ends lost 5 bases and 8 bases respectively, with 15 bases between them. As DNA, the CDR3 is TGTGCCAGCAGTCAAGATTGGACAGAAGAAGCTTTCTTT. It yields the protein CASSQDWTEEAFF.

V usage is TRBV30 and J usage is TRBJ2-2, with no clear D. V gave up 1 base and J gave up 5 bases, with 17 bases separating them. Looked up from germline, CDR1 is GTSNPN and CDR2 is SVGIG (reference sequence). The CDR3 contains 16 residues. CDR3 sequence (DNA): TGTGCCTGGAGTGACCCCTCCCGGGTATGGACCGGGGAGCTGTTTTTT. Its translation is CAWSDPSRVWTGELFF. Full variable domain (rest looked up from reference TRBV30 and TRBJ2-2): SQTIHQWPATLVQPVGSPLSLECTVEGTSNPNLYWYRQAAGRGLQLLFYSVGIGQISSEVPQNLSASRPQDRQFILSSKKLLLSDSGFYLCAWSDPSRVWTGELFFGEGSRLTVL.

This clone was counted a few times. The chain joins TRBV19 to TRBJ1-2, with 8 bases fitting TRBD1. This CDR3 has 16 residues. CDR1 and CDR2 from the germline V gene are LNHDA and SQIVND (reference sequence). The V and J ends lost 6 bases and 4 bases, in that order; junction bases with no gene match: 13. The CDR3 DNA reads TGTGCCAGTAGAGTGGACAGGGATTCTTATAGCTATGGCTACACCTTC. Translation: CASRVDRDSYSYGYTF.